The 5 T cell receptor beta chains reported below all come from one sample, sequenced in a study of shared clonotypes between healthy human individuals. Some clones are missing from TCRdb's copy, which holds only in-frame ones; the method was immunoSEQ multiplex PCR. Counted here are 300,000 to 400,000 clones, more than 60% occurring once; the ten biggest clones make up about 10%. Sequencing was performed on memory CD4+ T cells sorted from blood. Subset meaning: CD45RA-negative fraction. These receptors all stem from a man younger than 40 in good health.

As to this clone: A read error may explain this, as a much larger clone is one base away. The rearrangement uses TRBV5-1 and TRBJ2-6, with D maybe TRBD1 (5 bases). This CDR3 has 14 residues. Germline V gene sequence: CDR1 SGHRS, CDR2 YFSETQ. The CDR3 region is CASSLSSGANVPTF. CDR3 DNA: TGCGCCAGCAGCTTGTCCTCTGGGGCCAACGTCCCGACTTTC.

This clone showed up just a few times. The rearrangement uses TRBV9 and TRBJ1-5; D gene uncertain. The germline CDR1 and CDR2 sequences are SGDLS and YYNGEE. The CDR3 length is 14 residues. V lost 4 bases and J lost 1, with 9 bases in between. The CDR3 loop is CASSYTGSNQPQHF. DNA of the CDR3: TGTGCCAGCAGCTACACTGGAAGCAATCAGCCCCAGCATTTT.

The chain recombines TRBV5-4 with TRBJ2-7; D not resolved. V was shortened by 3 bases and J by 2 bases, with 18 bases between the two germline ends. This CDR3 spans 16 amino acids. The germline gives CDR1 SGHNT, CDR2 YYREEE (reference sequence). This CDR3 is CASSYKTGPATYEQYF. The CDR3 bases are TGTGCCAGCAGCTATAAAACGGGTCCGGCGACCTACGAGCAGTACTTC.

In its sample, this clone was seen a few times. The chain employs TRBV28 and TRBJ1-2; D not resolved. The CDR3 has 13 residues. Germline V gene lookup returns CDR1 MDHEN and CDR2 SYDVKM. Trimming left V 1 base short and J 8 bases short, with 11 bases between. The CDR3 sequence: CASSLSLGGGYTF. In nucleotides, the CDR3 is TGTGCCAGCAGTTTATCCCTCGGAGGGGGCTACACCTTC.

The CDR3 bases are TGTGCTAGTGGTTTTACAGGGGGCTTAGGCTACACCTTC. Protein product: CASGFTGGLGYTF. The J gene is TRBJ1-2, the V gene TRBV12-5; 9 bases agree with TRBD1. The CDR3 extends over 13 amino acids. With V trimmed by 3 bases and J by 8 bases, 4 bases remained unmatched. Germline values: CDR1 LGHNT, CDR2 FRNRAP.